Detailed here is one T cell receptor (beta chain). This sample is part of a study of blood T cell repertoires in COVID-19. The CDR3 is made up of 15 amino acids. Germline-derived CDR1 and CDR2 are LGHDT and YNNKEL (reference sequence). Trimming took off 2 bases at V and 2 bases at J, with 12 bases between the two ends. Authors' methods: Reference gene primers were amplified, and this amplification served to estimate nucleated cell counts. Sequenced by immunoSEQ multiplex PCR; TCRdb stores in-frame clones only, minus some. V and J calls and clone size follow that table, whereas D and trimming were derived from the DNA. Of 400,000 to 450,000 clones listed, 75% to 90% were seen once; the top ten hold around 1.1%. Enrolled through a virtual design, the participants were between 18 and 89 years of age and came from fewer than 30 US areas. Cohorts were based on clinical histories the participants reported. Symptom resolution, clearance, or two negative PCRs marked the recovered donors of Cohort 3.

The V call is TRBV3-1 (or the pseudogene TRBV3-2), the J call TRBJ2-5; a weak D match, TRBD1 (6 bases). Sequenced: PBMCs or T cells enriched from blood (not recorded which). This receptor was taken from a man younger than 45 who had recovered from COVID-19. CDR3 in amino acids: CASSQMTGEQETQYF. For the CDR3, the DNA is TGTGCCAGCAGCCAAATGACAGGAGAACAAGAGACCCAGTACTTC.